These 7 T cell receptor beta chains share one sample of origin, sequenced in a study of CD8+ T cells in alopecia areata. Treatment noted: oral pan-JAK inhibitor, 5-10 mg twice daily. The sequencing template was cDNA reverse transcribed from extracted RNA. Libraries were prepared by immunoSEQ multiplex PCR; TCRdb keeps only in-frame clonotypes and omits some of them. Of nearly 200,000 clones in the sample, 58% were seen once. Sequences were derived from CD4+ T cells sorted from blood, sampled at week 24, from a patient treated with tofacitinib. The receptors derive from a human donor with alopecia areata.

Note on this clone: The same CDR3 is also encoded by other DNA sequences in this sample. The chain links TRBV18 to TRBJ2-3, with TRBD1 as a possible D gene (6 bases). Trimming removed 3 bases at V and 2 bases at J, with 9 bases between. Germline V gives CDR1 KGHSH, CDR2 LQKENI. The CDR3 spans 14 residues. The CDR3 region is CASSPGQNTDTQYF. CDR3 DNA: TGTGCCAGCTCACCCGGACAGAACACAGATACGCAGTATTTT. The whole variable domain, filled in from reference TRBV18 and TRBJ2-3, reads NAGVMQNPRHLVRRRGQEARLRCSPMKGHSHVYWYRQLPEEGLKFMVYLQKENIIDESGMPKERFSAEFPKEGPSILRIQQVVRGDSAAYFCASSPGQNTDTQYFGPGTRLTVL.

The chain uses TRBV10-3 and TRBJ2-5; 8 positions match TRBD2. The CDR3 runs to 15 residues. Germline V gene data show CDR1 as ENHRY and CDR2 as SYGVKD. The J segment lost 2 bases and the V segment lost 4 bases, leaving 6 bases of the junction unmatched. CDR3 in amino acids: CAISAGVAGQETQYF. CDR3 coding DNA: TGTGCCATCAGTGCGGGAGTAGCGGGACAAGAGACCCAGTACTTC.

This clone was picked up a small number of times. The chain couples TRBV29-1 to TRBJ2-5, with 8 bases that match TRBD1. The CDR3 contains 13 residues. Unmatched junction bases numbered 4, after V lost 7 bases and J lost 0 bases. The germline gives CDR1 SQVTM, CDR2 ANQGSEA. CDR3 coding DNA: TGCAGCGGGGTGACAGGGGACCAAGAGACCCAGTACTTC. As protein: CSGVTGDQETQYF.

This clone was seen only a few times. The chain employs TRBV5-1 and TRBJ2-2; D is perhaps TRBD2 (5 bases). Trimming took off 3 bases at V and 6 bases at J, with 9 bases between the two ends. Germline CDR1 is SGHRS and CDR2 is YFSETQ. This CDR3 has 13 residues. The CDR3 region is CASSYASPGELFF. Here the CDR3 DNA reads TGCGCCAGCAGCTACGCTAGCCCCGGGGAGCTGTTTTTT.

The chain recombines TRBV5-6 with TRBJ1-6; TRBD1 matches 8 bases. J gave up 10 bases and V 4 bases, and 4 bases lay outside the gene matches. CDR3 length: 13 amino acids. The germline V gene has CDR1 SGHDT and CDR2 YYEEEE. CDR3 nucleotide sequence: TGTGCCAGCAGCCCTGGGACAGGCTCACCCCTCCACTTT. Translated: CASSPGTGSPLHF.

This clone has more than one count but fewer than ten. The chain links TRBV4-3 to TRBJ2-2; 10 nucleotides line up with TRBD2. The CDR3 length is 16 residues. Per the germline V gene, CDR1 is LGHNA and CDR2 is YSLEER. The V segment lost 3 bases and the J segment 4 bases; nucleotides outside the gene matches: 5. The CDR3 is CASSQGSGRATGELFF. CDR3 DNA: TGCGCCAGCAGCCAGGGGAGCGGGAGGGCCACCGGGGAGCTGTTTTTT.

This sequence joins TRBV7-2 and TRBJ2-7; D may correspond to TRBD1 or TRBD2 (5 bases each). Germline assignment: CDR1 SGHTA and CDR2 FQGNSA. The CDR3 runs 14 residues. Trimming took off 5 bases at V and 4 bases at J, with 15 bases between the two ends. The DNA of the CDR3 is TGTGCCAGCAGCCCGGGACGGCATGTTTACGAGCAGTACTTC. Protein sequence: CASSPGRHVYEQYF.